This T cell receptor (beta chain) was found in a study of T-cell memory formation after mild COVID-19. The CDR3 consists of 14 residues. Per germline, CDR1 DFQATT and CDR2 SNEGSKA (reference sequence). Trimming took 3 bases from V and 2 from J, leaving 13 bases between them. TCRdb re-called the 5' RACE reads through MiXCR, storing one row per CDR3 protein. The sample contains roughly 250,000 distinct CDR3 sequences, roughly 17% of which appear only once. This rearrangement joins TRBV20-1 to TRBJ1-2, with a tentative D call TRBD1 (5 bases). The sequence was collected from a man younger than 35 who had mild COVID-19 (a few samples of this study predate the infection). Cell type and time point are not known. Source material: PBMCs or a T cell subset sorted from them (not recorded which). The CDR3 DNA reads TGCAGTGCTAGTGACGACAGAGAAAACTATGGCTACACCTTC. Translating it yields CSASDDRENYGYTF.